The rows below give T cell receptor beta chains drawn from one sample of a study of identical twins. TCRdb re-called the 5' RACE reads with MiXCR, one entry per CDR3 protein. The table records around 510,000 distinct CDR3 sequences, roughly 13% of them present only once. This same sample was also part of a study on yellow fever vaccine responses in identical twins.

Sample: CD4+ T cells sorted from blood. All receptors come from a woman aged 18-29 years in good health. The CDR3 runs from the conserved cysteine through the conserved F or W. The D gene is left open where the match is weak. Size tells how often a clone was seen (once, few, many) or the class of an expanded clone, and some rows leave it out.

d_call	v_call	j_call	clone_size	cdr3_aa	cdr3_nt
TRBD2	TRBV5-6	TRBJ2-2	many	CAGGLAGTGELFF	TGTGCCGGTGGACTAGCGGGCACCGGGGAGCTGTTTTTT
TRBD1	TRBV28	TRBJ1-5	many	CASNTGDNQPQHF	TGTGCCAGTAATACAGGGGACAATCAGCCCCAGCATTTT
-	TRBV2	TRBJ2-1	-	CASSAGLPSYNEQFF	TGTGCCAGCAGTGCAGGCTTGCCCTCCTACAATGAGCAGTTCTTC
TRBD2	TRBV5-1	TRBJ2-3	few	CASSLAGGLGPWADTQYF	TGCGCCAGCAGCTTGGCCGGGGGACTAGGCCCCTGGGCAGATACGCAGTATTTT
-	TRBV19	TRBJ2-3	-	CASSISGSPTQYF	TGTGCCAGTAGTATAAGTGGGTCCCCTACGCAGTATTTT
TRBD2	TRBV20-1	TRBJ2-5	few	CSAMTSGGAGETQYF	TGCAGTGCTATGACTAGCGGGGGGGCCGGGGAGACCCAGTACTTC
-	TRBV6-1	TRBJ1-3	-	CASSRTQGNTIYF	TGTGCCAGCAGCCGGACTCAAGGAAACACCATATATTTT
-	TRBV11-2	TRBJ2-7	-	CASSLDTGTYEQYF	TGTGCCAGCAGCTTAGATACAGGGACCTACGAGCAGTACTTC
-	TRBV20-1	TRBJ2-5	many	CSARDRRVGETQYF	TGCAGTGCTAGAGATAGGAGGGTAGGAGAGACCCAGTACTTC
TRBD1	TRBV12-3/TRBV12-4	TRBJ2-5	many	CASSSQRQGWEETQYF	TGTGCCAGCAGTTCACAGAGACAGGGATGGGAAGAGACCCAGTACTTC
-	TRBV24-1	TRBJ2-7	few	CATSDPRGTATTEQYF	TGTGCCACCAGTGATCCCCGGGGGACCGCAACAACGGAGCAGTACTTC
TRBD2	TRBV4-2	TRBJ2-1	few	CASSHLGLAGENEQFF	TGTGCCAGCAGCCACCTGGGACTAGCGGGAGAAAATGAGCAGTTCTTC
TRBD1	TRBV7-9	TRBJ2-1	few	CASSIGDRAAYNEQFF	TGTGCCAGCAGCATTGGGGACAGGGCCGCCTACAATGAGCAGTTCTTC
-	TRBV28	TRBJ2-3	many	CASSFRVGKRRGGRTDTQYF	TGTGCCAGCAGTTTCCGTGTTGGAAAGAGGAGAGGGGGGCGCACAGATACGCAGTATTTT
TRBD2	TRBV7-8	TRBJ2-1	-	CASSLARTSGGHNEQFF	TGTGCCAGCAGCTTAGCGAGGACTAGCGGGGGGCACAATGAGCAGTTCTTC
TRBD2	TRBV12-3/TRBV12-4	TRBJ2-5	-	CATNPPRTSRTGGQYF	TGTGCCACCAACCCCCCCCGGACTAGCCGGACCGGTGGCCAGTACTTC
-	TRBV28	TRBJ1-1	-	CASSLQLKAFF	TGTGCCAGCAGTTTACAACTAAAGGCTTTCTTT
-	TRBV7-2	TRBJ1-1	-	CASSSRGTKMNTEAFF	TGTGCCAGCAGCTCGCGGGGAACCAAGATGAACACTGAAGCTTTCTTT
-	TRBV11-1	TRBJ2-7	few	CASSLISTSFFIANYEQYF	TGTGCCAGCAGCTTAATCAGTACTAGCTTTTTTATCGCGAATTACGAGCAGTACTTC
-	TRBV29-1	TRBJ2-7	many	CSASGQSYEQYF	TGCAGCGCCTCAGGACAGTCCTACGAGCAGTACTTC
TRBD2	TRBV11-2	TRBJ2-1	-	CASSFPPPGLAGASTYNEQFF	TGTGCCAGCAGCTTCCCCCCGCCGGGACTAGCGGGAGCCTCTACCTACAATGAGCAGTTCTTC
-	TRBV7-9	TRBJ2-2	-	CASSFPPFTGELFF	TGTGCCAGCAGCTTCCCGCCCTTCACCGGGGAGCTGTTTTTT
-	TRBV3-1	TRBJ1-6	-	CASHQEAENSPLHF	TGTGCCAGCCACCAGGAGGCAGAGAATTCACCCCTCCACTTT
-	TRBV6-2/TRBV6-3	TRBJ2-5	few	CASSLSQGQVGQYF	TGTGCCAGCAGTTTGTCCCAGGGCCAGGTAGGCCAGTACTTC
-	TRBV7-2	TRBJ1-1	-	CASSWGRTNTEAFF	TGTGCCAGCAGCTGGGGACGGACAAACACTGAAGCTTTCTTT
-	TRBV24-1	TRBJ2-3	many	CATSNSLNTQYF	TGTGCCACCAGTAACAGCCTGAATACGCAGTATTTT
TRBD1	TRBV20-1	TRBJ1-1	few	CSAVSGGRRYAFF	TGCAGTGCTGTTTCAGGGGGTAGGAGATACGCTTTCTTT
-	TRBV6-5	TRBJ2-7	-	CASSYGATTSYEQYF	TGTGCCAGCAGTTATGGGGCAACTACTTCCTACGAGCAGTACTTC
-	TRBV2	TRBJ2-1	-	CARSVAQAEQFF	TGTGCCAGAAGTGTAGCACAGGCCGAGCAGTTCTTC
TRBD1	TRBV15	TRBJ2-5	few	CATSSSDRYQETQYF	TGTGCCACCAGCAGCTCGGACAGGTACCAAGAGACCCAGTACTTC
TRBD1	TRBV12-3/TRBV12-4	TRBJ1-5	few	CASRQGSNNQPQHF	TGTGCCAGCCGACAGGGGTCTAACAATCAGCCCCAGCATTTT
-	TRBV4-3	TRBJ2-3	many	CASSQAGPDTQYF	TGCGCCAGCAGCCAAGCCGGGCCAGACACGCAGTATTTT
TRBD2	TRBV4-3	TRBJ2-3	-	CASSQEGLATDTQYF	TGCGCCAGCAGCCAAGAAGGACTAGCCACAGATACGCAGTATTTT
-	TRBV7-2	TRBJ2-3	-	CASSLPRSVWETQYF	TGTGCCAGCAGCTTACCTCGGAGTGTCTGGGAAACGCAGTATTTT
TRBD1	TRBV7-9	TRBJ1-1	many	CASSSDRWAEAFF	TGTGCCAGCAGCTCGGACAGGTGGGCTGAAGCTTTCTTT
-	TRBV24-1	TRBJ2-1	few	CATSDLDGVNEQFF	TGTGCCACCAGTGATTTGGACGGGGTCAATGAGCAGTTCTTC
TRBD2	TRBV24-1	TRBJ2-2	-	CATGGDPINSGELFF	TGTGCCACCGGGGGGGACCCCATTAACTCCGGGGAGCTGTTTTTT
TRBD2	TRBV20-1	TRBJ2-3	-	CSASRLAFTDTQYF	TGCAGTGCTAGCAGACTAGCCTTCACAGATACGCAGTATTTT
-	TRBV12-3/TRBV12-4	TRBJ1-4	many	CASTHRVGEKLFF	TGTGCCAGCACCCACAGGGTTGGAGAAAAACTGTTTTTT
-	TRBV10-3	TRBJ2-3	-	CAISESPQDTQYF	TGTGCCATCAGTGAGTCACCCCAGGATACGCAGTATTTT
TRBD2	TRBV7-2	TRBJ2-5	many	CASSFGGTIQETQYF	TGTGCCAGCAGTTTCGGGGGGACTATCCAAGAGACCCAGTACTTC
TRBD1	TRBV28	TRBJ2-2	few	CASSFRQGVTGELFF	TGTGCCAGCAGTTTTCGACAGGGTGTAACCGGGGAGCTGTTTTTT
-	TRBV29-1	TRBJ2-3	-	CSVRTPNTDTQYF	TGCAGCGTTAGAACACCTAACACAGATACGCAGTATTTT
-	TRBV6-2/TRBV6-3	TRBJ2-4	-	CASSRLGGKDIQYF	TGTGCCAGCAGTCGTCTAGGGGGGAAAGACATTCAGTACTTC
-	TRBV6-2/TRBV6-3	TRBJ2-1	-	CASNKRTGQNEQFF	TGTGCCAGCAACAAAAGGACTGGACAAAATGAGCAGTTCTTC
-	TRBV20-1	TRBJ1-1	few	CSASRQGYTEAFF	TGCAGTGCTAGTAGGCAGGGATACACTGAAGCTTTCTTT
-	TRBV3-1	TRBJ2-7	-	CASSQVGDRSSYEQYF	TGTGCCAGCAGCCAAGTCGGAGACCGGAGCTCCTACGAGCAGTACTTC
-	TRBV4-1	TRBJ2-3	-	CASSQESSGTDTQYF	TGCGCCAGCAGCCAAGAATCGAGTGGGACAGATACGCAGTATTTT
TRBD2	TRBV6-1	TRBJ2-1	-	CASSARGGANNEQFF	TGTGCCAGCAGTGCTCGGGGGGGGGCAAACAATGAGCAGTTCTTC
-	TRBV15	TRBJ2-1	-	CATKRGYSSYNEQFF	TGTGCCACTAAGCGCGGGTACAGCTCCTACAATGAGCAGTTCTTC
-	TRBV3-1	TRBJ2-1	-	CASSPFGVGRADNEQFF	TGTGCCAGCAGCCCCTTCGGGGTCGGGAGAGCCGACAATGAGCAGTTCTTC